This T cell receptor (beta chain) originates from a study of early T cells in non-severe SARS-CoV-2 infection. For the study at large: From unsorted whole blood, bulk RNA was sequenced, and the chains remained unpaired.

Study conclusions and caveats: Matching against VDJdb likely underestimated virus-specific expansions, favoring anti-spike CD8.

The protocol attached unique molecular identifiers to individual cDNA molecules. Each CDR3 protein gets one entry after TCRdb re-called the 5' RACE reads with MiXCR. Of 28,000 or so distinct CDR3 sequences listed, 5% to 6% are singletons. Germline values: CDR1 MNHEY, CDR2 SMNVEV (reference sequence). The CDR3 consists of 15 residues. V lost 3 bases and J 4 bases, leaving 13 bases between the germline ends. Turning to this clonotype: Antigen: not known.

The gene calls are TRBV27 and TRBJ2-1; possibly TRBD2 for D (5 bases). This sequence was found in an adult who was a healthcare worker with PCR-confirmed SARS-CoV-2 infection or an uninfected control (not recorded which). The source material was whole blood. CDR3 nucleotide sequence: TGTGCCAGCAGTTTGTTTCTAGCCCCTTACAATGAGCAGTTCTTC. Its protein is CASSLFLAPYNEQFF.